This T cell receptor beta chain is drawn from a study of cytomegalovirus exposure and HLA in healthy donors. The CDR3 has 11 residues. The V gene's germline CDR1 is GTSNPN and CDR2 SVGIG (reference sequence). The ends were cut back, 3 bases at V and 6 bases at J, with 6 bases in the middle. In the PCR, 60 Vbeta and 13 Jbeta primers were used. TCRdb's table, derived via immunoSEQ multiplex PCR, lists solely in-frame clones and lacks some. The repertoire holds 150,000 to 200,000 clones, with over 70% as singletons. Sequencing used PBMCs. This sequence originates from a woman between 25 and 40 years old in good health and CMV-seropositive. This chain uses TRBV30 with TRBJ1-3; D is undetermined. In DNA form, the CDR3 reads TGTGCCTGGAGGGAGGCAAACACCATATATTTT. It yields the protein CAWREANTIYF.